The following is a T cell receptor beta chain sequence with its context. The antigen remains undetermined. The study reverse transcribed the entire isolated RNA, so it sequenced expressed TCRB transcripts. Clones were read by immunoSEQ multiplex PCR, and TCRdb kept only the in-frame ones, dropping some. The sample consists of about 620,000 clones, around 15% of them appearing once. This sample was included in a study of beta chain features in type 1 diabetes. This CDR3 has 11 amino acids. The V gene's germline CDR1 is DFQATT and CDR2 SNEGSKA (reference sequence). Trimming stripped 3 bases from V and 5 bases from J, with 8 bases between. Study-wide findings and caveats: Moderate yet significant TCRB CDR3 shortening was seen in Type 1 diabetes patients in all four CD4+ subsets.

The clonotype comes from a man aged 18-30 years in good health. The chain carries TRBV20-1 and TRBJ2-7, with no clear D. The specimen sequenced was naive CD4+ T cells from blood. The DNA for the CDR3 is TGCAGTGCTAGCCCCTTTGACGAGCAGTACTTC. Translated, it gives CSASPFDEQYF.